This T cell receptor (beta chain) was captured by sequencing in a study of cytomegalovirus exposure and HLA in healthy donors. Vbeta (60) and Jbeta (13) primers were used in the PCR. The method was immunoSEQ multiplex PCR; TCRdb's version includes in-frame clones alone and lacks a portion of them. The table lists about 120,000 clones, 77% of them singletons. V lost 10 bases and J lost 9; bases outside the gene matches: 15. The CDR3 is made up of 14 amino acids. Germline CDR1 MNHEY, CDR2 SMNVEV (reference sequence). This clone was counted once. The V call is TRBV27, the J call TRBJ2-1, with 7 bases identical to TRBD2. The sequencing input was PBMCs. This sequence originates from a man aged 18 to 30 in good health and CMV-seropositive. DNA of the CDR3: TGTGCCACCGGGGGGAACCTAAGAAAAAGTGAGCAGTTCTTC. It encodes CATGGNLRKSEQFF.